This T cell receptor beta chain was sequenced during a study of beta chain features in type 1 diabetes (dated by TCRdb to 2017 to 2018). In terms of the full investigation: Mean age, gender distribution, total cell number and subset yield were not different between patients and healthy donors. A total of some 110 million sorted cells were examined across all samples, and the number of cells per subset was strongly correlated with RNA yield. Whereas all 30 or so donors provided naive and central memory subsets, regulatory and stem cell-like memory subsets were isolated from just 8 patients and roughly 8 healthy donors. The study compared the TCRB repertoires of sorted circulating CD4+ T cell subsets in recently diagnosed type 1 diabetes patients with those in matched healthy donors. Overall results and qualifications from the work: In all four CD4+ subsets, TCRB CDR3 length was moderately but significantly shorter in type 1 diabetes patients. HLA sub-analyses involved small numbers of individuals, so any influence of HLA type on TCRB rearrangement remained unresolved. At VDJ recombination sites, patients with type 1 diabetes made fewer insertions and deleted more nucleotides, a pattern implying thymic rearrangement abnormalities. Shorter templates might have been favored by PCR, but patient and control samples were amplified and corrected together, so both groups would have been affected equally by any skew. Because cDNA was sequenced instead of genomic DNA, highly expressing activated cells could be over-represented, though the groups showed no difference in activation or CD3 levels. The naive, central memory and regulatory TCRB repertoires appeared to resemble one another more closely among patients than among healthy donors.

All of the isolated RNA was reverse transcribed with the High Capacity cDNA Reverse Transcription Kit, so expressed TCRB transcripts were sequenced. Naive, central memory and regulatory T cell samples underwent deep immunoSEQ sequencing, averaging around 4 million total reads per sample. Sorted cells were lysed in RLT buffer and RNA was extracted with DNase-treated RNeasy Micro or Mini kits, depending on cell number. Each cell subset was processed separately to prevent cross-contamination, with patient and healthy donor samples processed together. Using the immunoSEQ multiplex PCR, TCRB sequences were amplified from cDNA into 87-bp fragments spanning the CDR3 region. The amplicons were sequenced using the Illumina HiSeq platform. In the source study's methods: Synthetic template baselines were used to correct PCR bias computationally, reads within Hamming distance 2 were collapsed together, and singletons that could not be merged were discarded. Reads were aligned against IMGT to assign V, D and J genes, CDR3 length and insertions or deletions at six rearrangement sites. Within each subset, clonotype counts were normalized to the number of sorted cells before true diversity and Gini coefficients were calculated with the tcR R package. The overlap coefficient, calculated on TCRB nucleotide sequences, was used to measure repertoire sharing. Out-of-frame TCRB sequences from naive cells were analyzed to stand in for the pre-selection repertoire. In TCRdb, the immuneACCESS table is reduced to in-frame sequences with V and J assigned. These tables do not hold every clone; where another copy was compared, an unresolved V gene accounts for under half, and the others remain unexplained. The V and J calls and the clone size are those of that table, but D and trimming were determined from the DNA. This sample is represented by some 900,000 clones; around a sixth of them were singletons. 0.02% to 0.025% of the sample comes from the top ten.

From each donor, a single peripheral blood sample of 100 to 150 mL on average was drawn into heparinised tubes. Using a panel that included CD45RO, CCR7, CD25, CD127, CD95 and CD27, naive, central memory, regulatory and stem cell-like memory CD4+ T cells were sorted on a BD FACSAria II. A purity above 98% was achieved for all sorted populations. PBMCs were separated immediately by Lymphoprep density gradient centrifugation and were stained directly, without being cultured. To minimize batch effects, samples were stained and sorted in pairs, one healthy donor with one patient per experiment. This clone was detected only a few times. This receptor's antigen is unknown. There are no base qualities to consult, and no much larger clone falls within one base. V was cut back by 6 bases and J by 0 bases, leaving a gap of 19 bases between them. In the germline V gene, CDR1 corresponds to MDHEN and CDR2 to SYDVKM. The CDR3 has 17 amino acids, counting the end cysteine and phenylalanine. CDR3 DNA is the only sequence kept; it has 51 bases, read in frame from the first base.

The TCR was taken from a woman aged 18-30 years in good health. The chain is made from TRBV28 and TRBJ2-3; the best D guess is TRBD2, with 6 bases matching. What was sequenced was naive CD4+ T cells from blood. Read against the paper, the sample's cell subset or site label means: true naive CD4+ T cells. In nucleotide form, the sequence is TGTGCCAGCAGGGGCGGGACTGGGATTTCTAGCACAGATACGCAGTATTTT. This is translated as CASRGGTGISSTDTQYF.